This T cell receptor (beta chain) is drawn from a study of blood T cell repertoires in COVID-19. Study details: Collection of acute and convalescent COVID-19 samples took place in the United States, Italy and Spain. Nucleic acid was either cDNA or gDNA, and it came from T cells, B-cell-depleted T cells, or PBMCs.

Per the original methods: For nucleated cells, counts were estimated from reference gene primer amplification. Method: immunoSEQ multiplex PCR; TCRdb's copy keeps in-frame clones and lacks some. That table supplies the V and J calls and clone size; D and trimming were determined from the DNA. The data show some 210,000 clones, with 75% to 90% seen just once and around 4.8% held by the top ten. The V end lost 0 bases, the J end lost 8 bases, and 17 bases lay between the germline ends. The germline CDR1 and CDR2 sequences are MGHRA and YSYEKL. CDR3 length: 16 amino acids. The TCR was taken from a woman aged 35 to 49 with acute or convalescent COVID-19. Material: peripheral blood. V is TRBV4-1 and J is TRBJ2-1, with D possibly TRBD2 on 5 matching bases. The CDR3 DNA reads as TGCGCCAGCAGCCAAGATCGACTACCCGTTATCTATGAGCAGTTCTTC. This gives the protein CASSQDRLPVIYEQFF.